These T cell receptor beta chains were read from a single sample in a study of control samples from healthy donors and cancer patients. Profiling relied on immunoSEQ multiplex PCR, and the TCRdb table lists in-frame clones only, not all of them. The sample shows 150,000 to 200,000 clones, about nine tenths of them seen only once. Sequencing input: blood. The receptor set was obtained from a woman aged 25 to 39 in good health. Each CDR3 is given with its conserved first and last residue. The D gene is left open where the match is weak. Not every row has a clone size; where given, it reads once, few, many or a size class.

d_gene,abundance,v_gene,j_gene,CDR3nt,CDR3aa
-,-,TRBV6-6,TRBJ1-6,TGTGCCAGCAGTTACGGACGGAATAATTCACCCCTCCACTTT,CASSYGRNNSPLHF
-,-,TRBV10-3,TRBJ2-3,TGTGCCATCAGTGACGGGGGTGGCACAGATACGCAGTATTTT,CAISDGGGTDTQYF
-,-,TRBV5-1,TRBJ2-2,TGCGCCAGCAGCTTGGGGGTACTAGGCACCGGGGAGCTGTTTTTT,CASSLGVLGTGELFF
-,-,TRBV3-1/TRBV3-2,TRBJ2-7,TGTGCCAGCAGCCAAGAAGGGACTCGTTCCGAGCAGTACTTC,CASSQEGTRSEQYF
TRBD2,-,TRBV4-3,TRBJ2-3,TGCGCCAGCAGCCAAGAGCCCGGACTAGCGTCTAGCACAGATACGCAGTATTTT,CASSQEPGLASSTDTQYF
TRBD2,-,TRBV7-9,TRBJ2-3,TGTGCCAGCAGAAGGACTAGCGGGGGCACAGATACGCAGTATTTT,CASRRTSGGTDTQYF
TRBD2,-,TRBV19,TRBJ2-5,TGTGCCAGTAGTATAGGGACTAGCGGGAGGGAGACCCAGTACTTC,CASSIGTSGRETQYF
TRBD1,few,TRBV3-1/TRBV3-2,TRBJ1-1,TGTGCCAGCAGCCAAACAGGGGGAGGCACTGAAGCTTTCTTT,CASSQTGGGTEAFF
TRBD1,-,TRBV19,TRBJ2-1,TGTGCCAGTAGAACCAGGGGGAGCTCCTACAATGAGCAGTTCTTC,CASRTRGSSYNEQFF
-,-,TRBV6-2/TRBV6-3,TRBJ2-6,TGTGCCAGCAGCCAGGACAGCTCTGGGGCCAACGTCCTGACTTTC,CASSQDSSGANVLTF
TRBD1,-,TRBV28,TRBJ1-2,TGTGCCAGCAGTTCGGGACAGGGGGACTATGGCTACACCTTC,CASSSGQGDYGYTF
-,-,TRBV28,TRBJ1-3,TGTGCCAGCAGACCAACAAGGGGTACTGGAAACACCATATATTTT,CASRPTRGTGNTIYF
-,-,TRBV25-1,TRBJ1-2,TGTGCCAGCCAATCCCGGACACTTAACTATGGCTACACCTTC,CASQSRTLNYGYTF
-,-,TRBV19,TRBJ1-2,TGTGCCAGTAGTAAGACAATAGCTAACTATGGCTACACCTTC,CASSKTIANYGYTF
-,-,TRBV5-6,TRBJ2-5,TGTGCCAGCAGCTTGGTTTCCGGGCCCCACCAAGAGACCCAGTACTTC,CASSLVSGPHQETQYF
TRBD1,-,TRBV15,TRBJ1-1,TGTGCCACCAGCTGGGACAGGGGGAACACTGAAGCTTTCTTT,CATSWDRGNTEAFF